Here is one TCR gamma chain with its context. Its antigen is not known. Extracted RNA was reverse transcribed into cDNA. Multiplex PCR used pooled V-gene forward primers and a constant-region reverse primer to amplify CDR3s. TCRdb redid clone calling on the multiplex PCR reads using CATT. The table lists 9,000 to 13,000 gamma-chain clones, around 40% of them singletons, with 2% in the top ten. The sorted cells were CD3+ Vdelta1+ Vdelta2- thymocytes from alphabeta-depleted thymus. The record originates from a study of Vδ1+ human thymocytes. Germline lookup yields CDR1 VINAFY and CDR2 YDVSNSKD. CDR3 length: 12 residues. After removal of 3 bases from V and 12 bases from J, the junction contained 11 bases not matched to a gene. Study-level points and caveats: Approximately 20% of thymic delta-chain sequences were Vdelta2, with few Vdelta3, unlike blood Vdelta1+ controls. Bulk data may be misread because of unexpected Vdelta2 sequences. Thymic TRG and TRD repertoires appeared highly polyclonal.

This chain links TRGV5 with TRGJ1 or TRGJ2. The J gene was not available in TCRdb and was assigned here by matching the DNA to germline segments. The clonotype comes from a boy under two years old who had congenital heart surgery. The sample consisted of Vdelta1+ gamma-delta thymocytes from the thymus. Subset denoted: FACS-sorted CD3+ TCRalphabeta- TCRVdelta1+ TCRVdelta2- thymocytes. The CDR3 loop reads CATWDGLVGKLF. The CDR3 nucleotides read TGTGCCACCTGGGACGGACTTGTCGGGAAACTCTTT.